This T cell receptor (beta chain) emerged from a study of cytomegalovirus exposure and HLA in healthy donors. Study-wide background: HLA-typed donors contributed approximately 92 million unique TCRs, which were held in an early data release.

The germline CDR1 and CDR2 sequences are MNHEY and SVGAGI. CDR3 length equals 14 residues. V lost 6 bases and J lost 7; bases outside the gene matches: 9. Study-level points and caveats: Reported results showed that the classifier diagnosed cytomegalovirus status with high specificity and sensitivity.

Comment on this clone: What it binds is unknown.

Amplification used 60 Vbeta primers and 13 Jbeta primers. Sequenced by immunoSEQ multiplex PCR; TCRdb stores in-frame clones only, minus some. The data show some 120,000 clones, around 81% seen once. The chain is built from TRBV6-5 and TRBJ2-4, with TRBD2 matching over 7 bases. This TCR came from a woman aged 25 to 39 in good health and CMV-seronegative. What was sequenced was PBMCs. The CDR3, as DNA: TGTGCCAGCAGAGGTATTGGGGGGGTGAACATTCAGTACTTC. This sequence encodes CASRGIGGVNIQYF.